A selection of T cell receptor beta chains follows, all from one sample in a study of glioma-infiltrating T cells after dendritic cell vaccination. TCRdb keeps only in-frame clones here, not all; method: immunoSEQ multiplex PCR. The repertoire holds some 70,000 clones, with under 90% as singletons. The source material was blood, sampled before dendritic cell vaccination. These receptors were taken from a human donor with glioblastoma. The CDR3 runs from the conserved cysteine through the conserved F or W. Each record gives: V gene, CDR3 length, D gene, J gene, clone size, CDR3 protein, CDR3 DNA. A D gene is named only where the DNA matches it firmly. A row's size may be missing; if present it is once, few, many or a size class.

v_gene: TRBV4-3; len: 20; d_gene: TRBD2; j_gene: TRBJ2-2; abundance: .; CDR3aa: CASSPQYSGLAGSNTGELFF; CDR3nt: TGCGCCAGCAGCCCCCAGTATTCCGGACTAGCGGGGTCCAACACCGGGGAGCTGTTTTTT
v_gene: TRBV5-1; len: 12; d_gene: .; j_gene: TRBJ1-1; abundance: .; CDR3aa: CASRSSNTEAFF; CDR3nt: TGCGCCAGCAGGTCTAGCAACACTGAAGCTTTCTTT
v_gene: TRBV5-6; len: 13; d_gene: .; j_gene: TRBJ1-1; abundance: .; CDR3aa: CASSLRQAPEAFF; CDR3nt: TGTGCCAGCAGCCTGAGACAGGCACCTGAAGCTTTCTTT
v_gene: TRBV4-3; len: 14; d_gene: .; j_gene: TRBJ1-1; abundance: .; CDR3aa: CASSQDLRSTEAFF; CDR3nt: TGCGCCAGCAGCCAGGATCTAAGGAGCACTGAAGCTTTCTTT
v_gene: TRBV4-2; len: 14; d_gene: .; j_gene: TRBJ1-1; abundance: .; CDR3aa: CASSQPTANTEAFF; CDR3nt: TGTGCCAGCAGCCAACCGACAGCCAACACTGAAGCTTTCTTT
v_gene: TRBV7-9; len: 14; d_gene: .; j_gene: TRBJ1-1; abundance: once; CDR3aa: CASSVTGTHTEAFF; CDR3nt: TGTGCCAGCAGCGTGACCGGGACACATACTGAAGCTTTCTTT
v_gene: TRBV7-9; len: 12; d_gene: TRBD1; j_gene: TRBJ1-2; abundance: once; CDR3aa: CASSLATGNVTF; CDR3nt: TGTGCCAGCAGCTTGGCGACAGGGAATGTCACCTTC
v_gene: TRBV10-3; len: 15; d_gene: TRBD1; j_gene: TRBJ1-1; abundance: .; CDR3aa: CAISSGGAGNTEAFF; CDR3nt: TGTGCCATCAGTTCAGGGGGCGCGGGGAACACTGAAGCTTTCTTT
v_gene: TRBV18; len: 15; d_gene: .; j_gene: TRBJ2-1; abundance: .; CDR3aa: CASSPLAGPYNEQFF; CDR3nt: TGTGCCAGCTCACCACTGGCGGGACCCTACAATGAGCAGTTCTTC
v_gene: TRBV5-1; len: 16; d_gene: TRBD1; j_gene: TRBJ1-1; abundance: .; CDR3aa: CASSEGQGTPNTEAFF; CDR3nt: TGCGCCAGCAGCGAGGGACAGGGGACACCGAACACTGAAGCTTTCTTT
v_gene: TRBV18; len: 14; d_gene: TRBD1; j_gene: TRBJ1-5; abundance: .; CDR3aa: CASSADRDNQPQHF; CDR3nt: TGTGCCAGCTCAGCGGACAGGGATAATCAGCCCCAGCATTTT
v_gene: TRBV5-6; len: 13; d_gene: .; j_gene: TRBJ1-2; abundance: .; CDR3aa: CASSLRAGDGYTF; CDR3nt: TGTGCCAGCAGCTTGCGGGCAGGGGATGGCTACACCTTC
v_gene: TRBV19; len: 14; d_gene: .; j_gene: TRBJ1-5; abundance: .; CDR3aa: CASSVTGFGQPQHF; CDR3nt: TGTGCCAGTAGTGTAACAGGGTTCGGGCAGCCCCAGCATTTT
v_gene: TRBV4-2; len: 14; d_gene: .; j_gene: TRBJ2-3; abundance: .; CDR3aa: CASSQDARTDTQYF; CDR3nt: TGTGCCAGCAGCCAAGACGCGAGAACAGATACGCAGTATTTT
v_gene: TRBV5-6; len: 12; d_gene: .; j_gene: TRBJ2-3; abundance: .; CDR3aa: CASSHTGSAQYF; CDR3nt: TGTGCCAGCAGCCACACAGGGTCAGCGCAGTATTTT
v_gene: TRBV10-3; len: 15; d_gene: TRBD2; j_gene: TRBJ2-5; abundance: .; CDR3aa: CAISDLAEYQETQYF; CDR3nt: TGTGCCATCAGTGACCTAGCGGAGTACCAAGAGACCCAGTACTTC
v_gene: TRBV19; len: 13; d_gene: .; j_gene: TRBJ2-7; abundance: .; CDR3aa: CASSMRDRYEQYF; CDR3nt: TGTGCCAGTAGTATGCGGGACAGATACGAGCAGTACTTC
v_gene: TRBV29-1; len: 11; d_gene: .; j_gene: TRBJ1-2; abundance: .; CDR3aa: CSVEILRGYTF; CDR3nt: TGCAGCGTTGAAATTCTCCGGGGCTACACCTTC
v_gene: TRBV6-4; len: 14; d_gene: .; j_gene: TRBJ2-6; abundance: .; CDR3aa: CAGSGSAGANVLTF; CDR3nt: TGTGCCGGCAGTGGTTCGGCTGGGGCCAACGTCCTGACTTTC
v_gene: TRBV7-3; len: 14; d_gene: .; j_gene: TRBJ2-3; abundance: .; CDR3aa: CASSLMESTDTQYF; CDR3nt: TGTGCCAGCAGCTTAATGGAGAGCACAGATACGCAGTATTTT
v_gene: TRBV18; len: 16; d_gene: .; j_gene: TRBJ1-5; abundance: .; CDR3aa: CASSPTGVPGNQPQHF; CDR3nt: TGTGCCAGCTCACCCACCGGGGTCCCGGGCAATCAGCCCCAGCATTTT
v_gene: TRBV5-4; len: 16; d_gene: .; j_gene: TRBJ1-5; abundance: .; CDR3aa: CASILMGGGSNQPQHF; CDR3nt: TGTGCCAGCATCCTGATGGGGGGAGGTAGCAATCAGCCCCAGCATTTT
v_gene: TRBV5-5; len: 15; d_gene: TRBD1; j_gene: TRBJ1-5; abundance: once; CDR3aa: CASSETGGAGQPQHF; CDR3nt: TGTGCCAGCAGCGAAACAGGGGGCGCGGGTCAGCCCCAGCATTTT
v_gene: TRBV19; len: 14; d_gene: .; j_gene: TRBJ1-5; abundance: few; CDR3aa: CASSINQGMQPQHF; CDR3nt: TGTGCCAGTAGTATTAATCAGGGAATGCAGCCCCAGCATTTT
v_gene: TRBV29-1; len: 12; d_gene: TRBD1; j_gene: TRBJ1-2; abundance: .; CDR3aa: CSGVVTGGGYTF; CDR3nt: TGCAGCGGGGTTGTGACAGGGGGAGGCTACACCTTC
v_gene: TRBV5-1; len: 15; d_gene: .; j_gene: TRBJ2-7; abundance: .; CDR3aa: CASSLGVSRFDEQYF; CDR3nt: TGCGCCAGCAGCTTGGGTGTCTCCCGGTTCGACGAGCAGTACTTC
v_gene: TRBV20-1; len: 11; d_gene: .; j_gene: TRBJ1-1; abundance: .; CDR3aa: CSANTGIEAFF; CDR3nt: TGCAGTGCTAACACCGGGATTGAAGCTTTCTTT
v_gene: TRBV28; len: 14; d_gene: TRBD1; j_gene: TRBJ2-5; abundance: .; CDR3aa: CASSLSAGTGDPDF; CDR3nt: TGTGCCAGCAGTTTATCCGCCGGGACAGGGGACCCAGACTTC
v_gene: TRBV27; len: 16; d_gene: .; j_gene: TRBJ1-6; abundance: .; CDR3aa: CASSLGVGRARSPLHF; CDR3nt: TGTGCCAGCAGTTTAGGGGTCGGGAGGGCAAGATCACCCCTCCACTTT
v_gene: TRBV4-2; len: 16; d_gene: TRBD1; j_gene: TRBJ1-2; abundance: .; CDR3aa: CASSQERATGGYGYTF; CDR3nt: TGTGCCAGCAGCCAAGAGAGGGCAACAGGGGGTTATGGCTACACCTTC
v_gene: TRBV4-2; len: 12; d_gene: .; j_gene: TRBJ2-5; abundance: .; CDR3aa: CASSQDLGAPNF; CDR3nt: TGTGCCAGCAGCCAAGATCTGGGGGCTCCCAACTTC
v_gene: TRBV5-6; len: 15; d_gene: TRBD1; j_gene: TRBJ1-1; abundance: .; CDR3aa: CASSLAGGSDTEAFF; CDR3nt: TGTGCCAGCAGCTTGGCAGGGGGCTCCGACACTGAAGCTTTCTTT
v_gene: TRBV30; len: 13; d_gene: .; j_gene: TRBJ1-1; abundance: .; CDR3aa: CAWRGGGTTEAFF; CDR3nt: TGTGCCTGGAGGGGCGGGGGGACCACTGAAGCTTTCTTT
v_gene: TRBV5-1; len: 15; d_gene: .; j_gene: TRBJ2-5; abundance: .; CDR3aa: CASSFSGPDQETQYF; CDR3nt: TGCGCCAGCAGCTTCTCAGGGCCAGACCAAGAGACCCAGTACTTC
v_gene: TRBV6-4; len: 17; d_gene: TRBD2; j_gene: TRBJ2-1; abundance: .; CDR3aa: CASSEVHSSGGNNEQFF; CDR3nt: TGTGCCAGCAGTGAAGTTCATTCTAGCGGGGGGAACAATGAGCAGTTCTTC
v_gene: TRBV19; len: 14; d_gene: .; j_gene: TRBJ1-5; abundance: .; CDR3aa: CASSIGGINQPQHF; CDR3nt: TGTGCCAGTAGTATCGGGGGGATCAATCAGCCCCAGCATTTT
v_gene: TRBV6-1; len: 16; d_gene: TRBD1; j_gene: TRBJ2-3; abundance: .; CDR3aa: CASSGSTGGRTDTQYF; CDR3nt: TGTGCCAGCAGTGGCTCGACAGGGGGTCGCACAGATACGCAGTATTTT
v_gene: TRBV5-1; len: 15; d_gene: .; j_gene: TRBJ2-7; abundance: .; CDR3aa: CASSLGQFSIYEQYF; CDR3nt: TGCGCCAGCAGCTTGGGACAGTTCTCCATCTACGAGCAGTACTTC
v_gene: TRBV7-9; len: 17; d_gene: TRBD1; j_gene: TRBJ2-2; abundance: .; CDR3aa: CASSPLSRGMGTGELFF; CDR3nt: TGTGCCAGCAGCCCACTCTCCAGGGGGATGGGGACCGGGGAGCTGTTTTTT
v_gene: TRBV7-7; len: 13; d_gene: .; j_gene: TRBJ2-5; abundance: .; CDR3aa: CASSLNREETQYF; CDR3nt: TGTGCTAGCAGCTTAAACAGGGAAGAGACCCAGTACTTC
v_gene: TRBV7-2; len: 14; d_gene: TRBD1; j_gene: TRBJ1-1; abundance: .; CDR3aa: CASSPRIWDSEAFF; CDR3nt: TGTGCCAGCAGCCCGAGGATCTGGGACAGCGAAGCTTTCTTT
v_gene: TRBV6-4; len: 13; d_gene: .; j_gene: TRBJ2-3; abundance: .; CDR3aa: CASSASSTDTQYF; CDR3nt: TGTGCCAGCAGTGCTTCTAGCACAGATACGCAGTATTTT
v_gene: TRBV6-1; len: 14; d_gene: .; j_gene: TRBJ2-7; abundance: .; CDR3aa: CASSNDRDINEQYF; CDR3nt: TGTGCCAGCAGTAACGACCGGGACATAAACGAGCAGTACTTC
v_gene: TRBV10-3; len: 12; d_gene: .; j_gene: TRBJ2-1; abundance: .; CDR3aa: CAISVGANEQFF; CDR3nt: TGTGCCATCAGTGTAGGGGCTAATGAGCAGTTCTTC
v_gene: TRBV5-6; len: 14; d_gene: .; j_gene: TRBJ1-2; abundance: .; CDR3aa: CASSLGGFDYGYTF; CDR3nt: TGTGCCAGCAGCTTAGGGGGTTTTGACTATGGCTACACCTTC
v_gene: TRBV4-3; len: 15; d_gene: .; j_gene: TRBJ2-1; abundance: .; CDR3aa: CASSRLHAGANEQFF; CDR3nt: TGCGCCAGCAGCCGCCTTCACGCGGGGGCCAATGAGCAGTTCTTC
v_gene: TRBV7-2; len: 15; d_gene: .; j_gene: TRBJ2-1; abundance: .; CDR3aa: CASSLQAEPYNEQFF; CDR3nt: TGTGCCAGCAGCTTACAAGCGGAACCCTACAATGAGCAGTTCTTC
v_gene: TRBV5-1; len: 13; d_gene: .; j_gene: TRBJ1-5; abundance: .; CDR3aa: CASSFSSNQPQHF; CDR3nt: TGCGCCAGCAGCTTTAGCAGCAATCAGCCCCAGCATTTT
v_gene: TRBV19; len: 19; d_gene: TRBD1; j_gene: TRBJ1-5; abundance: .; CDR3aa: CASSARLGTGKDLGQPQHF; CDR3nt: TGTGCCAGTAGTGCCCGACTGGGGACAGGGAAGGATCTAGGTCAGCCCCAGCATTTT
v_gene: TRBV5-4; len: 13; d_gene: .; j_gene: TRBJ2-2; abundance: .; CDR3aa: CASSQGSNGELFF; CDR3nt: TGTGCCAGCAGTCAGGGTTCCAACGGGGAGCTGTTTTTT
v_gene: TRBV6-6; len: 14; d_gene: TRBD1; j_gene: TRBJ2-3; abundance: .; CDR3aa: CASSSGTGGDTQYF; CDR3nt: TGTGCCAGCAGTTCCGGGACAGGGGGAGATACGCAGTATTTT
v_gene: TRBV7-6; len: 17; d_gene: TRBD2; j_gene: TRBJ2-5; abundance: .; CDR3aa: CASSLSFLAGGEETQYF; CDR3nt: TGTGCCAGCAGCTTATCATTTCTGGCGGGGGGCGAAGAGACCCAGTACTTC
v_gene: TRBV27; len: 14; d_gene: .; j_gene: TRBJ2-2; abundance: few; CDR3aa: CASSSTSYTGELFF; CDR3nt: TGTGCCAGCAGTTCCACTTCCTACACCGGGGAGCTGTTTTTT
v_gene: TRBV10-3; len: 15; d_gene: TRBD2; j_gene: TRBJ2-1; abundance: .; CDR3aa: CAISVAGGPQGEQFF; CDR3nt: TGTGCCATCAGTGTTGCGGGGGGGCCCCAGGGTGAGCAGTTCTTC
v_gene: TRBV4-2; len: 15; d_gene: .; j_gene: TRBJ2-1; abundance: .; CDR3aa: CASRAVGGTLLEQFF; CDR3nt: TGTGCCAGCAGGGCCGTGGGGGGTACTCTTCTTGAGCAGTTCTTC
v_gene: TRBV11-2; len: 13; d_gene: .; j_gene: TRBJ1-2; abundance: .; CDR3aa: CASSYTGSYGYTF; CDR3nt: TGTGCCAGCAGCTACACAGGGAGCTATGGCTACACCTTC
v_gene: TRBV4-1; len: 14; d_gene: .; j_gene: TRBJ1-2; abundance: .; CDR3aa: CASSQETANYGYTF; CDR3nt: TGCGCCAGCAGCCAAGAAACAGCTAACTATGGCTACACCTTC